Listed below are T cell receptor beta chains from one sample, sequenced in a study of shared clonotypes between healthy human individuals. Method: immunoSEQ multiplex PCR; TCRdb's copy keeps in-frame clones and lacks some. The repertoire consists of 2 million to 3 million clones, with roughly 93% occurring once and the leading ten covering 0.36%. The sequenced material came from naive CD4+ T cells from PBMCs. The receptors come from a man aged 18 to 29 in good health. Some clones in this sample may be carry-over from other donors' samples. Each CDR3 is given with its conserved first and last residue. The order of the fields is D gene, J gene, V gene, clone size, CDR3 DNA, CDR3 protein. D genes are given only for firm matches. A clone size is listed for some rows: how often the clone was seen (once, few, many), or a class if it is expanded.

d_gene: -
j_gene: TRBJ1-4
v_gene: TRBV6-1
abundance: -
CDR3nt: TGTGCCAGCAGTGAAAGAGGGGGGGTAGGAGAAAAACTGTTTTTT
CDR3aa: CASSERGGVGEKLFF

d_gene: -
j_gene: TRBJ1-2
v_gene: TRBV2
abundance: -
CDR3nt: TGTGCCAGCAGGGAAGGGGTTGAGGATGGCTACACCTTC
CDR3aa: CASREGVEDGYTF

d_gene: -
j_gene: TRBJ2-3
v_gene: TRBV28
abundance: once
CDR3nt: TGTGCCAGCGGGGCCGTAGTGGGAAGCACAGATACGCAGTATTTT
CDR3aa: CASGAVVGSTDTQYF

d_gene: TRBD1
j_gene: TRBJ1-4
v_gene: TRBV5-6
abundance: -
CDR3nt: TGTGCCAGCAGCTTGGTTGTTAAGGGGGCGCAGGAAAAACTGTTTTTT
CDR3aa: CASSLVVKGAQEKLFF

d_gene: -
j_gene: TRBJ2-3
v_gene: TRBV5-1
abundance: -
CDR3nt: TGCGCCAGCAGCTTGGCGGCAGGGGGGGAGGATACGCAGTATTTT
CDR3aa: CASSLAAGGEDTQYF

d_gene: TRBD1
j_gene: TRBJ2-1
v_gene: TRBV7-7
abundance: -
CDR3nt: TGTGCCAGCAGCAGAGGACAGGGGACCTACAATGAGCAGTTCTTC
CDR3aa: CASSRGQGTYNEQFF

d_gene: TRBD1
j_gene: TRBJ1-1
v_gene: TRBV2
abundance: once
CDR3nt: TGTGCCAGCTCATACGGACAGGGGCAGTGGAACACTGAAGCTTTCTTT
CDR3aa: CASSYGQGQWNTEAFF

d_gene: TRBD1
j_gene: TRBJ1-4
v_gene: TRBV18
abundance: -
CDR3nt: TGTGCCAGCTCACTGTCGGGACAGCAAAATGAAAAACTGTTTTTT
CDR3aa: CASSLSGQQNEKLFF

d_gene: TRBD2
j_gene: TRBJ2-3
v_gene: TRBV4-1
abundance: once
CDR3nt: TGCGCCAGCAGCCCCCTCCCGCGGGAGATCCCAGATACGCAGTATTTT
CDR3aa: CASSPLPREIPDTQYF

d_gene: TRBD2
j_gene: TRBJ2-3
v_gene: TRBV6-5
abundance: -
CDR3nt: TGTGCCAGCAGAATTAGCGGGAGCACAGATACGCAGTATTTT
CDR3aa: CASRISGSTDTQYF

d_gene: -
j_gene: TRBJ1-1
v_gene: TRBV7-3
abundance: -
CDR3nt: TGTGCCAGCAGCTTATCTCGGTCGACAGGACAGAACACTGAAGCTTTCTTT
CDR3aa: CASSLSRSTGQNTEAFF

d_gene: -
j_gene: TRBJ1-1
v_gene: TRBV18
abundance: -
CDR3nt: TGTGCCAGCTCACCTAGGGCAGGGTCTGGCACTGAAGCTTTCTTT
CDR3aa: CASSPRAGSGTEAFF

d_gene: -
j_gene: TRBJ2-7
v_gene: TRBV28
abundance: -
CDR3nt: TGTGCCAGCAGTTCCCTCGTAAAGCCGGGCCCCTCCTACGAGCAGTACTTC
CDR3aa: CASSSLVKPGPSYEQYF

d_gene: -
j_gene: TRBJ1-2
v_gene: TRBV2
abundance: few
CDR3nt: TGTGCCAGCAGTGAATCGTCCGGAATAGGGTATGGCTACACCTTC
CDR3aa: CASSESSGIGYGYTF

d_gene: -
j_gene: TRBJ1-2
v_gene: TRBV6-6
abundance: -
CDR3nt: TGTGCCAGCAGTTACCCAGCTTCTAACTATGGCTACACCTTC
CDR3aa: CASSYPASNYGYTF

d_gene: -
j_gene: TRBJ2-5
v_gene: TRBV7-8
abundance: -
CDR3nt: TGTGCCAGCCAAATGGAGGACCTCTTAAGTTTGTCCCAGTACTTC
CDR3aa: CASQMEDLLSLSQYF

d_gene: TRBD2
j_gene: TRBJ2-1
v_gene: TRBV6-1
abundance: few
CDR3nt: TGTGCCAGCAGTCCCGGGACTAGAGGCGGGGATGAGCAGTTCTTC
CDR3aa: CASSPGTRGGDEQFF

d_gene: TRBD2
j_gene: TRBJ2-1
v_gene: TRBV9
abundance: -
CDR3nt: TGTGCCAGCAGCGTAGGGAGCGGGAGTTACAATGAGCAGTTCTTC
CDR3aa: CASSVGSGSYNEQFF

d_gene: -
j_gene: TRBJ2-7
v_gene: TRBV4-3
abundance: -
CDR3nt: TGCGCCAGCAGCCAAGAAAGGCCAGCACGTTCCTCCTACGAGCAGTACTTC
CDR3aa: CASSQERPARSSYEQYF

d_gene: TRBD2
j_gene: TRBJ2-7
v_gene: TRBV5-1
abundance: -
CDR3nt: TGCGCCAGCAGCTTTAGCGGGACGACCTCCTACGAGCAGTACTTC
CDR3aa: CASSFSGTTSYEQYF

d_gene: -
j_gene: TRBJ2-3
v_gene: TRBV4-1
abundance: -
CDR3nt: TGCGCCAGCAGCCTCTCGGGACATTCTTTCACAGATACGCAGTATTTT
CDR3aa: CASSLSGHSFTDTQYF

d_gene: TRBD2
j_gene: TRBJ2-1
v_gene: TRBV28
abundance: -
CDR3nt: TGTGCCAGCAGTGGGACTAGCTGGCATGAGCAGTTCTTC
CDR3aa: CASSGTSWHEQFF

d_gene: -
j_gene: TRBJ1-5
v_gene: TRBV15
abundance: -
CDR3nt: TGTGCCACCAGGAGAACCTACATCGATAGCAATCAGCCCCAGCATTTT
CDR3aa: CATRRTYIDSNQPQHF

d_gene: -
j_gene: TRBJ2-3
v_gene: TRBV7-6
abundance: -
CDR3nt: TGTGCCAGCAGCCTCCTTTATGTCGGGACCGCCTCAGGAGATACGCAGTATTTT
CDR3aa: CASSLLYVGTASGDTQYF

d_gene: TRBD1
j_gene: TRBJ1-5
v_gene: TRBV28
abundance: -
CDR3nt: TGTGCCAGCAGTTTATTGCGGACAGGGGAGGGTCAGCCCCAGCATTTT
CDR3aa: CASSLLRTGEGQPQHF

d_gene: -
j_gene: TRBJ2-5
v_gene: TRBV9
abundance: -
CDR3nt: TGTGCCAGCAGCCCCCTCGATGTGCAGACCCAGTACTTC
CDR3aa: CASSPLDVQTQYF

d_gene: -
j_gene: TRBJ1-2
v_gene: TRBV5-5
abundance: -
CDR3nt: TGTGCCAGCAGCTTGACTGGCCAGCGTTCGTATGGCTACACCTTC
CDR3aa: CASSLTGQRSYGYTF

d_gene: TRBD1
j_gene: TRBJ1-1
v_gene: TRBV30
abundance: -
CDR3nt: TGTGCCTGGACAGGGACAGGTGGGACTGAAGCTTTCTTT
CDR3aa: CAWTGTGGTEAFF

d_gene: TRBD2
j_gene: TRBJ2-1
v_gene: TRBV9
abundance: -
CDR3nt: TGTGCCAGCAGCGGTAGCGGGAAGACCTACAATGAGCAGTTCTTC
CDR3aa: CASSGSGKTYNEQFF

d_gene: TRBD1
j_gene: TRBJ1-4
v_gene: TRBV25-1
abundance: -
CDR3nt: TGTGCCAGCAGTGACCCACAGGGGGGAAAACTGTTTTTT
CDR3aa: CASSDPQGGKLFF